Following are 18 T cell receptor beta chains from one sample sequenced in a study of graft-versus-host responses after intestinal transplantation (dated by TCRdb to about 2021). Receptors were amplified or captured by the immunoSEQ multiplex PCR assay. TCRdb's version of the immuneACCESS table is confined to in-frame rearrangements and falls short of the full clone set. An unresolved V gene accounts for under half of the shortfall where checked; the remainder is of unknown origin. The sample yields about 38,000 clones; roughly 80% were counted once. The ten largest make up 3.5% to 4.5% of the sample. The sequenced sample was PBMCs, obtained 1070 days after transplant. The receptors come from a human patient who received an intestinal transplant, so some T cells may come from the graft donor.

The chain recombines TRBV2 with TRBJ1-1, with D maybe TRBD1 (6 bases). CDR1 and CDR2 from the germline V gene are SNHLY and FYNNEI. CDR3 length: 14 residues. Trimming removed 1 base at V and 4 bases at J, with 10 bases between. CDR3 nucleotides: TGTGCCAGCAGTGAAGAGGGGGTAGGCACTGAAGCTTTCTTT. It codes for CASSEEGVGTEAFF.

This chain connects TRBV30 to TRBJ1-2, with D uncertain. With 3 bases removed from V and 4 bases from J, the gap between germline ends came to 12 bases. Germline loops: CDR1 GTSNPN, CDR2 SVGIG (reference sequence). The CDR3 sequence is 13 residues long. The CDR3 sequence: CAWRVGHPYGYTF. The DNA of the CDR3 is TGTGCCTGGAGAGTGGGTCACCCCTATGGCTACACCTTC.

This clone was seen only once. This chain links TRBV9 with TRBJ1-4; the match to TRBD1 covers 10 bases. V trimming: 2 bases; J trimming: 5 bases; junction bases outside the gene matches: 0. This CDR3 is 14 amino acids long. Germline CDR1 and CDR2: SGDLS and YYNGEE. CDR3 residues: CASSVDRGNEKLFF. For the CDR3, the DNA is TGTGCCAGCAGCGTGGACAGGGGGAATGAAAAACTGTTTTTT. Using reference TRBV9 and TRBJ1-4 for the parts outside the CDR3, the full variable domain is DSGVTQTPKHLITATGQRVTLRCSPRSGDLSVYWYQQSLDQGLQFLIQYYNGEERAKGNILERFSAQQFPDLHSELNLSSLELGDSALYFCASSVDRGNEKLFFGSGTQLSVL.

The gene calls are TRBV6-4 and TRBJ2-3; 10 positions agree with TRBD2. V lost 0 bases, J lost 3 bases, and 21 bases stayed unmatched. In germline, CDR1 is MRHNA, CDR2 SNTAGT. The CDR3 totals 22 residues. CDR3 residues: CASSDSIILLLAGVEGTDTQYF. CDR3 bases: TGTGCCAGCAGTGACTCGATAATTCTCTTGCTAGCGGGAGTCGAGGGGACAGATACGCAGTATTTT.

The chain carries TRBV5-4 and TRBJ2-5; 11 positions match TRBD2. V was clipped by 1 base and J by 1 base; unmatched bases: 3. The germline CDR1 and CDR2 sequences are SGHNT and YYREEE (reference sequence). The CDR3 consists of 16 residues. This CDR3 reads CASSLLAGGLQETQYF. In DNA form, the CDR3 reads TGTGCCAGCAGCTTGCTAGCGGGGGGTCTCCAAGAGACCCAGTACTTC.

In nucleotides, the CDR3 is TGTGCCAGCAGTTTAAGGGCTAGCAGGGATGAGCAGTTCTTC. It translates to CASSLRASRDEQFF. The chain couples TRBV27 to TRBJ2-1, with D possibly called TRBD1 or TRBD2 (5 bases each). Between the trimmed V and J ends, which lost 2 bases and 8 bases, there was a span of 13 bases. The CDR3 spans 14 residues. CDR1 MNHEY and CDR2 SMNVEV come from the germline V gene (reference sequence).

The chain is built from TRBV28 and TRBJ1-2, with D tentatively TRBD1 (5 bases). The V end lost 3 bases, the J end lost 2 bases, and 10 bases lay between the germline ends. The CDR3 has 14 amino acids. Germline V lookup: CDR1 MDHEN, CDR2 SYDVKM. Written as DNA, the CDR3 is TGTGCCAGCAGTTTTGTCCGGGACAACTATGGCTACACCTTC. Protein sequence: CASSFVRDNYGYTF.

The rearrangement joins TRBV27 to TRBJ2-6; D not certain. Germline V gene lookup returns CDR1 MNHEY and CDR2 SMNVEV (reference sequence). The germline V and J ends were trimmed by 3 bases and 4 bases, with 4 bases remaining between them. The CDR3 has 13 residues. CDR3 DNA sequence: TGTGCCAGCAGTTTCCCCGGGGCCAACGTCCTGACTTTC. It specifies CASSFPGANVLTF.

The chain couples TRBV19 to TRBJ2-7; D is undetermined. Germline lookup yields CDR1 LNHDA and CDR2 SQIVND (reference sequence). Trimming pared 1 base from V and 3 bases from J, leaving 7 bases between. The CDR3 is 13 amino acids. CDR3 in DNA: TGTGCCAGTAGTATAGGTCTTAACTACGAGCAGTACTTC. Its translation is CASSIGLNYEQYF.

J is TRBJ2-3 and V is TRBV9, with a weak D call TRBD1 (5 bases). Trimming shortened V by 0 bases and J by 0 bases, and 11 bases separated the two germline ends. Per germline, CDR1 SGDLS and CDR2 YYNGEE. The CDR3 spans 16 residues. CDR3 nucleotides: TGTGCCAGCAGCGTAGCACCCCAGGGAAGCACAGATACGCAGTATTTT. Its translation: CASSVAPQGSTDTQYF.

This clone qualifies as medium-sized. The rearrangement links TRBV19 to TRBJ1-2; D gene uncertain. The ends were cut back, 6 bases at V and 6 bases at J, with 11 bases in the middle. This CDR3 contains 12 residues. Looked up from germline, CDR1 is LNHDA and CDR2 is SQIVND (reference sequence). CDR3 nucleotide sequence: TGTGCCAGTAGGGACCAAGCTAATGGCTACACCTTC. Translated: CASRDQANGYTF.

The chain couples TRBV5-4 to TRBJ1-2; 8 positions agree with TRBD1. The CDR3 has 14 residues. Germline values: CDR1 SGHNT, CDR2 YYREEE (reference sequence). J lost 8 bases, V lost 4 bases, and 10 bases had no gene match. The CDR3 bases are TGTGCCAGCAGCCATATCCCAGGGGGCGCCGGCTACACCTTC. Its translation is CASSHIPGGAGYTF.

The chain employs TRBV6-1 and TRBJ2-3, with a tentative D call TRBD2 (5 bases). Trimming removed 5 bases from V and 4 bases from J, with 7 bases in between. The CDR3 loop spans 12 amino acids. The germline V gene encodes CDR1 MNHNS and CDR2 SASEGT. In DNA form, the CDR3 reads TGTGCCAGCAGTTGGGGAGCAGATACGCAGTATTTT. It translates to CASSWGADTQYF.

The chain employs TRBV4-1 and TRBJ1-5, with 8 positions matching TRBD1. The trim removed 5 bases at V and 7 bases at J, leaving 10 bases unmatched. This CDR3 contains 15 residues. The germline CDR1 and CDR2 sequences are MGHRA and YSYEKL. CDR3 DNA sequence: TGCGCCAGCAGCAAGGACAGGGAATTGAGCCAGCCCCAGCATTTT. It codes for CASSKDRELSQPQHF.

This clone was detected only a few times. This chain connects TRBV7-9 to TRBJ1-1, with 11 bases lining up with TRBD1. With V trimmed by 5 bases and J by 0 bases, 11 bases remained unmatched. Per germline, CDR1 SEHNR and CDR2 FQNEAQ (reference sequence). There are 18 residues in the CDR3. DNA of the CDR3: TGTGCCAGCAGCAATCCGGGACAGGGGGAGCCCATGAACACTGAAGCTTTCTTT. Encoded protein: CASSNPGQGEPMNTEAFF.

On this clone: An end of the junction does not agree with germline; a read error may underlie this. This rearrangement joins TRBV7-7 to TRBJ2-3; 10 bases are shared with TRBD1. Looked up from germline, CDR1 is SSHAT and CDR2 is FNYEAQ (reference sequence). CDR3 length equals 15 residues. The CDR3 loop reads CASSQGQGRTDTQYF. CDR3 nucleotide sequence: TGTGCTAGCAGTCAGGGACAGGGGAGGACAGATACGCAGTATTTT.

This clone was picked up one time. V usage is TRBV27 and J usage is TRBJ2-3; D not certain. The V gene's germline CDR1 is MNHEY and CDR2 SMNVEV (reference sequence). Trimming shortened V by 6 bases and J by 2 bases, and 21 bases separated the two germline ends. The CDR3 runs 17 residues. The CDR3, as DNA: TGTGCCAGCAGGCCCTTGGTAGGCCCCACCCCCACAGATACGCAGTATTTT. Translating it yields CASRPLVGPTPTDTQYF.

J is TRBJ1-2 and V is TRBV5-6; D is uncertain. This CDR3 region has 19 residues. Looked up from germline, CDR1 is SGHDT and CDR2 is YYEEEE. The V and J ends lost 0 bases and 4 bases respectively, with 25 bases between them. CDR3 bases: TGTGCCAGCAGCTTGGCCAGGTTCAGTACGGCGGGTGGGAGCTATGGCTACACCTTC. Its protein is CASSLARFSTAGGSYGYTF. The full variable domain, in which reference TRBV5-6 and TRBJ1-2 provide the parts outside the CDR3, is DAGVTQSPTHLIKTRGQQVTLRCSPKSGHDTVSWYQQALGQGPQFIFQYYEEEERQRGNFPDRFSGHQFPNYSSELNVNALLLGDSALYLCASSLARFSTAGGSYGYTFGSGTRLTVV.